The source of this T cell receptor (beta chain) is a study of blood T cell repertoires in COVID-19. Study details: The origin of the acute and convalescent COVID-19 samples was the United States, Italy and Spain. The cDNA or gDNA used as material had been derived from T cells, B-cell-depleted T cells, or PBMCs.

Germline V gene lookup returns CDR1 PRHDT and CDR2 FYEKMQ (reference sequence). CDR3 length equals 14 residues. V trimming: 4 bases; J trimming: 8 bases; junction bases outside the gene matches: 3. How the authors handled the data: Amplification with reference gene primers provided the estimates of nucleated cell counts. The repertoire was sequenced with immunoSEQ multiplex PCR; TCRdb's copy has only in-frame clones and lacks some. V, J and clone size derive from that table, while D and trimming were established from the DNA sequence. The sample includes 200,000 to 300,000 clones, approximately 86% of them seen just once.

The clonotype was recovered from a woman in her sixties with active or convalescent COVID-19. The sequenced material came from peripheral blood. J is TRBJ2-1 and V is TRBV13, with 12 bases fitting TRBD2. CDR3 nucleotide sequence: TGTGCCAGCAGCTCCGGGACTAGCGGGCATGAGCAGTTCTTC. Encoded protein: CASSSGTSGHEQFF. Using reference TRBV13 and TRBJ2-1 for the parts outside the CDR3, the full variable domain is AAGVIQSPRHLIKEKRETATLKCYPIPRHDTVYWYQQGPGQDPQFLISFYEKMQSDKGSIPDRFSAQQFSDYHSELNMSSLELGDSALYFCASSSGTSGHEQFFGPGTRLTVL.